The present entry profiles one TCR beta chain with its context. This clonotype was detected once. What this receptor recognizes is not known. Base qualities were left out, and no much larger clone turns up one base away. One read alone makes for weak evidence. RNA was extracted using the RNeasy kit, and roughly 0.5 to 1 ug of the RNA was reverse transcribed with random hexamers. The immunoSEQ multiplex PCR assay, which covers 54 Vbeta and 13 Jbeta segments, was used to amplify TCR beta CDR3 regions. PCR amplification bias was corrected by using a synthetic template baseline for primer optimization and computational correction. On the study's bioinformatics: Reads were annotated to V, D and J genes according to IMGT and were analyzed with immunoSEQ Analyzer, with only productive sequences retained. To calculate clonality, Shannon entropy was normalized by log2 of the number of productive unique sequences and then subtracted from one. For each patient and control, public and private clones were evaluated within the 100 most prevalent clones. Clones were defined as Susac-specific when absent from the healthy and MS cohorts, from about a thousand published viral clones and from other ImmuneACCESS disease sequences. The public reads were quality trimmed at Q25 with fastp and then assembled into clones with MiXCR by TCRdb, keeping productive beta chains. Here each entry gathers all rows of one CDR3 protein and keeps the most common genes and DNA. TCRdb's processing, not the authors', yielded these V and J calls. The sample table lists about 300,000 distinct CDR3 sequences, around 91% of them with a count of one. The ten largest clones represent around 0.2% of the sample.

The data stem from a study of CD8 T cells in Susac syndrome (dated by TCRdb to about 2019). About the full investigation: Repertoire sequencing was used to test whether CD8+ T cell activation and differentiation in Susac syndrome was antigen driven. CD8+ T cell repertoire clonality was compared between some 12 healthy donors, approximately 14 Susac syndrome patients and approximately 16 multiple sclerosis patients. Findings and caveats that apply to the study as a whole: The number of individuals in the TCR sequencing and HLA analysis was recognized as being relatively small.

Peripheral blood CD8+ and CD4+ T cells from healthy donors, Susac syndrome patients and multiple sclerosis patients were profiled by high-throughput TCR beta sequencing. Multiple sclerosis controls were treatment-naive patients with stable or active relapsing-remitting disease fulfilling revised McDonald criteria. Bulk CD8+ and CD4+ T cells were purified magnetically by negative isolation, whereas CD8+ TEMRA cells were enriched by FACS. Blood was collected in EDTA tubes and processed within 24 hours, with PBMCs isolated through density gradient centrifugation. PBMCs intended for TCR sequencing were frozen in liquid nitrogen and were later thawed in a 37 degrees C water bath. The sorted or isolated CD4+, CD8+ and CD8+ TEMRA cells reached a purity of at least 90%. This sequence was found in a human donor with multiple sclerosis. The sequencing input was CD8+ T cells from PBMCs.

The CDR3 protein is CSVVWTSGTTNIQYF. Read as DNA, the sequence is TGCAGCGTTGTCTGGACTAGCGGGACCACAAACATTCAGTACTTC. The chain was built from TRBV29-1 and TRBJ2-4; 12 of the junction bases match TRBD2. From the germline V gene, CDR1 is SQVTM and CDR2 is ANQGSEA. V loses 4 bases at its end and J loses 6 bases; junction bases beyond the gene matches: 7. Taken from cysteine to phenylalanine, the CDR3 has 15 residues. This entry keeps only the CDR3 DNA: 45 bases, framed from base 1.